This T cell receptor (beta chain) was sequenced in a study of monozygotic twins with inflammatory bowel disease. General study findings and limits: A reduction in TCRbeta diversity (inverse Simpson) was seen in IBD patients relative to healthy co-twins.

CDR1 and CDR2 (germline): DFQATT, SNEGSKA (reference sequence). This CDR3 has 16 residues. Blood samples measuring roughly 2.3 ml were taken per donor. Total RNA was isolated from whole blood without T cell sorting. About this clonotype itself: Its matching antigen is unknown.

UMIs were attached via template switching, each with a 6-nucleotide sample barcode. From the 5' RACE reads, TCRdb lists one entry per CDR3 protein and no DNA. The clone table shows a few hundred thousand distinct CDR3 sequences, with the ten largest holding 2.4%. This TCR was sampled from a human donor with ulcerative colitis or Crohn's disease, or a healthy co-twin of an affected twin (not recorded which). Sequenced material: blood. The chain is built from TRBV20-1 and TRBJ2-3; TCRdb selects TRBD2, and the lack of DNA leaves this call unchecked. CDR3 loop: CSASPGLAGITDTQYF.